Following are 26 T cell receptor beta chains from one sample sequenced in a study of identifying expanded T cells in peripheral blood. The data were produced by immunoSEQ multiplex PCR, yet TCRdb's version contains in-frame clones alone and is incomplete. Among about 110,000 clones, about nine tenths were seen once, and the ten largest hold just under 8.5%. The sample consisted of blood. These receptors were collected from a person aged 18-69 years in good health.

The chain has TRBV7-9 and TRBJ2-7; weak D call: TRBD1 (6 bases). Germline V gives CDR1 SEHNR, CDR2 FQNEAQ (reference sequence). Trimming shortened V by 4 bases and J by 0 bases, and 13 bases separated the two germline ends. This CDR3 region has 15 residues. This CDR3 reads CASSWDTRSSYEQYF. In DNA, the CDR3 is TGTGCCAGCAGCTGGGACACCAGGAGCTCCTACGAGCAGTACTTC.

This chain uses TRBV4-3 with TRBJ1-1; perhaps TRBD1 as D (6 bases). With 6 bases removed from V and 3 bases from J, the gap between germline ends came to 17 bases. The CDR3 runs to 15 residues. The V gene's germline CDR1 is LGHNA and CDR2 YSLEER. The CDR3 loop is CASSYAGARDTEAFF. DNA of the CDR3: TGCGCCAGCAGTTATGCGGGGGCACGGGACACTGAAGCTTTCTTT.

This clone was seen more than once but under ten times. The chain has TRBV19 and TRBJ2-7; 8 bases align to TRBD2. Trimming cost V 3 bases and J 6 bases; bases outside gene matches: 10. Per germline, CDR1 LNHDA and CDR2 SQIVND (reference sequence). This CDR3 is 15 amino acids long. The DNA of the CDR3 is TGTGCCAGTAGTATGGAAACTAGCGGTACCACCGAGCAGTACTTC. Protein: CASSMETSGTTEQYF.

The J gene is TRBJ2-1, the V gene TRBV11-3; D may be TRBD2 (5 bases). The CDR3 is 13 residues long. Germline values: CDR1 SGHNT, CDR2 YENEEA. The V and J ends lost 5 bases and 0 bases respectively, with 5 bases between them. The CDR3 reads CASSGSSYNEQFF. The CDR3 nucleotides are TGTGCCAGCAGCGGGAGCTCCTACAATGAGCAGTTCTTC.

V usage is TRBV7-2 and J usage is TRBJ1-5, with D hard to call. This CDR3 comprises 13 residues. Germline V gene lookup returns CDR1 SGHTA and CDR2 FQGNSA. V lost 7 bases, J lost 0 bases, and 7 bases lay in between. The CDR3 DNA sequence: TGTGCCAGCACTCAATATAGCAATCAGCCCCAGCATTTT. It translates to CASTQYSNQPQHF.

This chain connects TRBV11-2 to TRBJ1-3; 8 bases fit TRBD1. This CDR3 is 17 amino acids long. V lost 5 bases, J lost 4 bases, and 13 bases stayed unmatched. Germline V lookup: CDR1 SGHAT, CDR2 FQNNGV. CDR3: CASSQRAGGARGNTIYF. The CDR3 DNA reads as TGTGCCAGCAGCCAACGGGCAGGGGGCGCGCGGGGAAACACCATATATTTT.

This chain joins TRBV21-1 and TRBJ2-4. TRBV21-1 is noted as a pseudogene. This CDR3 has 16 amino acids. The CDR3 reads CASSKDEGTAKNIQYF. The CDR3 nucleotides are TGTGCCAGCAGCAAAGACGAAGGGACAGCCAAAAACATTCAGTACTTC.

This clone showed up just once. This chain links TRBV7-2 with TRBJ2-1; 9 nucleotides match TRBD2. The V gene's germline CDR1 is SGHTA and CDR2 FQGNSA. The CDR3 has 18 amino acids. V lost 1 base, J lost 7 bases, and 14 bases stayed unmatched. The chain's CDR3 is CASSLGALAGGSWNEQFF. CDR3 nucleotide sequence: TGTGCCAGCAGCTTAGGGGCGTTGGCGGGGGGGTCTTGGAATGAGCAGTTCTTC.

The rearrangement links TRBV10-3 to TRBJ1-4; D uncertain. Trimming pared 4 bases from V and 0 bases from J, leaving 9 bases between. This CDR3 spans 15 amino acids. Germline assignment: CDR1 ENHRY and CDR2 SYGVKD. CDR3 loop: CAISAGSATNEKLFF. The CDR3 DNA is TGTGCCATCAGTGCCGGTTCTGCAACTAATGAAAAACTGTTTTTT.

The chain has TRBV5-6 and TRBJ2-7; a possible D gene is TRBD2 (6 bases). Trimming removed 0 bases from V and 3 bases from J, with 10 bases in between. Germline V lookup: CDR1 SGHDT, CDR2 YYEEEE. This CDR3 has 14 residues. The CDR3 protein is CASSLAGDGYEQYF. CDR3 nucleotide sequence: TGTGCCAGCAGCTTGGCGGGAGATGGCTACGAGCAGTACTTC. Variable domain in full (rest from reference TRBV5-6 and TRBJ2-7): DAGVTQSPTHLIKTRGQQVTLRCSPKSGHDTVSWYQQALGQGPQFIFQYYEEEERQRGNFPDRFSGHQFPNYSSELNVNALLLGDSALYLCASSLAGDGYEQYFGPGTRLTVT.

The chain links TRBV4-2 to TRBJ2-6, with a weak D call TRBD1 (5 bases). V dropped 4 bases and J dropped 0 bases, with 7 bases sitting between them. Germline V gene lookup returns CDR1 LGHNA and CDR2 YNFKEQ. The length of the CDR3 is 15 residues. The CDR3 coding sequence is TGTGCCAGCAGCCGACAGTTCTCTGGGGCCAACGTCCTGACTTTC. Translation gives CASSRQFSGANVLTF.

This chain uses TRBV20-1 with TRBJ2-7, with D perhaps TRBD2 (5 bases). The CDR3 is 11 amino acids. V lost 3 bases and J lost 3, with 6 bases in between. The germline V gene encodes CDR1 DFQATT and CDR2 SNEGSKA (reference sequence). CDR3 sequence reads: CSARGSYEQYF. In DNA, the CDR3 is TGCAGTGCTAGGGGGAGCTACGAGCAGTACTTC.

The gene calls are TRBV28 and TRBJ2-2, with 9 bases identical to TRBD2. Germline values: CDR1 MDHEN, CDR2 SYDVKM. CDR3 length equals 17 residues. Trimming cost V 5 bases and J 4 bases; bases outside gene matches: 11. The DNA of the CDR3 is TGTGCCAGCAGTGGTAGTGTGGGACTAGCCACCACCGGGGAGCTGTTTTTT. Encoded protein: CASSGSVGLATTGELFF. The full variable domain, rest sourced from reference TRBV28 and TRBJ2-2, is DVKVTQSSRYLVKRTGEKVFLECVQDMDHENMFWYRQDPGLGLRLIYFSYDVKMKEKGDIPEGYSVSREKKERFSLILESASTNQTSMYLCASSGSVGLATTGELFFGEGSRLTVL.

This chain joins TRBV5-6 and TRBJ1-2; maybe TRBD1 (6 bases). The CDR3 covers 13 residues. V was cut by 2 bases and J by 7 bases, with 12 bases left in between. CDR1 and CDR2 (germline): SGHDT, YYEEEE. CDR3 nucleotide sequence: TGTGCCAGCAGCTTTGGGGGCTCCGGTGGCTACACCTTC. It translates to CASSFGGSGGYTF.

This clone was counted a single time. The chain combines TRBV7-2 with TRBJ1-5; D remains ambiguous. The germline CDR1 and CDR2 sequences are SGHTA and FQGNSA. The CDR3 is 15 residues long. V was shortened by 1 base and J by 1 base, with 8 bases between the two germline ends. The CDR3 coding sequence is TGTGCCAGCAGCTTAGGAGGGCGCAGCAATCAGCCCCAGCATTTT. Translating gives CASSLGGRSNQPQHF. The variable domain in full, with the rest retrieved from reference TRBV7-2 and TRBJ1-5, is GAGVSQSPSNKVTEKGKDVELRCDPISGHTALYWYRQSLGQGLEFLIYFQGNSAPDKSGLPSDRFSAERTGGSVSTLTIQRTQQEDSAVYLCASSLGGRSNQPQHFGDGTRLSIL.

The gene calls are TRBV4-1 and TRBJ2-7; D gene uncertain. Germline V gives CDR1 MGHRA, CDR2 YSYEKL. Trimming stripped 2 bases from V and 4 bases from J, with 18 bases between. The CDR3 sequence is 16 residues long. CDR3 protein: CASSQNPWSGAYEQYF. In DNA, the CDR3 is TGCGCCAGCAGCCAAAACCCCTGGTCGGGCGCGTACGAGCAGTACTTC.

V is TRBV11-3 and J is TRBJ2-2; a weak D match, TRBD2 (5 bases). Germline CDR1 is SGHNT and CDR2 is YENEEA. CDR3 size: 16 residues. V lost 1 base to trimming and J lost 1 base, with 10 bases between them. CDR3 in amino acids: CASSLATNRNTGELFF. The CDR3 region has the DNA TGTGCCAGCAGCTTAGCGACTAATAGGAACACCGGGGAGCTGTTTTTT.

The chain carries TRBV28 and TRBJ2-2; D gene uncertain. CDR1 and CDR2 (germline): MDHEN, SYDVKM. This CDR3 comprises 13 residues. V dropped 6 bases and J dropped 13 bases, with 18 bases sitting between them. The CDR3 nucleotides are TGTGCCAGCAGCACCCACGGAGTCTATGGGCTGTTTTTT. As protein: CASSTHGVYGLFF.

The chain carries TRBV14 and TRBJ2-1; D unclear. Germline CDR1 SGHDN, CDR2 FVKESK. The CDR3 runs 14 residues. Trimming stripped 2 bases from V and 6 bases from J, with 11 bases between. The CDR3: CASSQTLVFNEQFF. The DNA for the CDR3 is TGTGCCAGCAGCCAAACCCTAGTCTTCAATGAGCAGTTCTTC.

The chain recombines TRBV7-8 with TRBJ2-7; no clear D. In germline, CDR1 is SGHVS, CDR2 FQNEAQ. This CDR3 contains 14 residues. Trimming shortened V by 4 bases and J by 0 bases, and 10 bases separated the two germline ends. CDR3 residues: CASSSHWTSYEQYF. CDR3 DNA sequence: TGTGCCAGCAGCTCCCACTGGACCTCCTACGAGCAGTACTTC.

The V gene is TRBV29-1, the J gene TRBJ2-1; tentative D call: TRBD1 (5 bases). The CDR3 loop spans 17 amino acids. Per germline, CDR1 SQVTM and CDR2 ANQGSEA. The ends were cut back, 0 bases at V and 5 bases at J, with 20 bases in the middle. As DNA, the CDR3 is TGCAGCGTTGAAGATGGTCTCACAGGATACGGTCACAATGAGCAGTTCTTC. This encodes CSVEDGLTGYGHNEQFF.

The chain carries TRBV14 and TRBJ2-7; D possibly corresponds to TRBD2 (6 bases). The CDR3 length is 16 residues. Deletions cut 3 bases from V and 2 bases from J, with 17 bases between. Germline CDR1 and CDR2: SGHDN and FVKESK. The CDR3 coding sequence is TGTGCCAGCAGCCATACGGCCGGGACTCTTCCCTACGAGCAGTACTTC. The encoded protein is CASSHTAGTLPYEQYF.

The J gene is TRBJ2-5, the V gene TRBV28, with D maybe TRBD1 (6 bases). Judging by the DNA end, TRBJ2-7 fits better; the J call may be wrong. This CDR3 region has 13 residues. Germline loops: CDR1 MDHEN, CDR2 SYDVKM. Here the CDR3 DNA reads TGTGCCAGCAGAACTACAGGGCTCCACGAGCAGTACTTC. It codes for CASRTTGLHEQYF.

This clone is a singleton in its sample. The CDR3 DNA follows: TGTGCCAGCAGTCCCCCGGGGGCCGACAATCAGCCCCAGCATTTT. This translates into CASSPPGADNQPQHF. This sequence joins TRBV7-2 and TRBJ1-5; tentative D call: TRBD1 (6 bases). The V end lost 6 bases, the J end lost 3 bases, and 15 bases lay between the germline ends. The CDR3 is 15 residues long. CDR1 is SGHTA and CDR2 is FQGNSA in the germline V gene.

This chain connects TRBV11-2 to TRBJ2-5, with D possibly matching TRBD2 (6 bases). This CDR3 contains 15 residues. The germline V gene has CDR1 SGHAT and CDR2 FQNNGV. V gave up 5 bases and J gave up 0 bases, with 13 bases separating them. CDR3 residues: CASSVLLANQETQYF. The CDR3 bases are TGTGCCAGCAGCGTGCTTCTAGCGAACCAAGAGACCCAGTACTTC.

This sequence joins TRBV19 and TRBJ1-3; D gene unclear. The CDR3 totals 15 residues. V dropped 4 bases and J dropped 0 bases, with 10 bases sitting between them. Germline V gene lookup returns CDR1 LNHDA and CDR2 SQIVND (reference sequence). The CDR3 region is CASSTPAISGNTIYF. The CDR3 DNA follows: TGTGCCAGTAGTACCCCAGCCATCTCTGGAAACACCATATATTTT.